Sample share makes the clone carrying this T cell receptor beta chain medium-sized (0.01 to 0.1%). Its antigen is unknown. This sample was taken from a study of spatial heterogeneity in lung cancer. Study conclusions and caveats: Counts that tracked tumor mutation counts were those of expanded intratumoral alpha and beta TCRs.

The time point is: sample taken at primary tumor resection. TCRdb re-called the 5' RACE reads through MiXCR, storing one row per CDR3 protein. Of about 23,000 distinct CDR3 sequences in the sample, approximately 4.3% were seen once. The source is a male donor with early-stage non-small cell lung cancer. The starting material was lung tumor tissue, obtained at surgery.

DNA for the CDR3: TGTGCCAGCAGCTTAGCGGGCAGGGAATATGAAAAACTGTTTTTT. Translation: CASSLAGREYEKLFF. V gene TRBV7-2 combines with J gene TRBJ1-4; possibly TRBD1 for D (5 bases). The CDR3 sequence is 15 residues long. In germline, CDR1 is SGHTA, CDR2 FQGNSA. Trimming pared 0 bases from V and 6 bases from J, leaving 11 bases between.